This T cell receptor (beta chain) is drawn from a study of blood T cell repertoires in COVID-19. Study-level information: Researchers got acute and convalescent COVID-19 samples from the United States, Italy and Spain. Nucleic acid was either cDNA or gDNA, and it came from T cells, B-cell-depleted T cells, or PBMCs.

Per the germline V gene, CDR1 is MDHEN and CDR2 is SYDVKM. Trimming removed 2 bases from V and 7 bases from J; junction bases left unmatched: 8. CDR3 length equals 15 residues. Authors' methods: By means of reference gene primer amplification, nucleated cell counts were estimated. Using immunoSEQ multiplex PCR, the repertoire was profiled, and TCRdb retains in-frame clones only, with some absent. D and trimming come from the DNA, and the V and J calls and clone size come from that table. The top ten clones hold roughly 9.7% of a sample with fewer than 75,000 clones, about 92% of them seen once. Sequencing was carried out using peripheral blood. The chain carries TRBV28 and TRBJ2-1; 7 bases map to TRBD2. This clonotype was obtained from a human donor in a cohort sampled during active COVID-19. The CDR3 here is CASSLGAGADNEQFF. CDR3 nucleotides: TGTGCCAGCAGTTTAGGCGCGGGAGCCGATAATGAGCAGTTCTTC.